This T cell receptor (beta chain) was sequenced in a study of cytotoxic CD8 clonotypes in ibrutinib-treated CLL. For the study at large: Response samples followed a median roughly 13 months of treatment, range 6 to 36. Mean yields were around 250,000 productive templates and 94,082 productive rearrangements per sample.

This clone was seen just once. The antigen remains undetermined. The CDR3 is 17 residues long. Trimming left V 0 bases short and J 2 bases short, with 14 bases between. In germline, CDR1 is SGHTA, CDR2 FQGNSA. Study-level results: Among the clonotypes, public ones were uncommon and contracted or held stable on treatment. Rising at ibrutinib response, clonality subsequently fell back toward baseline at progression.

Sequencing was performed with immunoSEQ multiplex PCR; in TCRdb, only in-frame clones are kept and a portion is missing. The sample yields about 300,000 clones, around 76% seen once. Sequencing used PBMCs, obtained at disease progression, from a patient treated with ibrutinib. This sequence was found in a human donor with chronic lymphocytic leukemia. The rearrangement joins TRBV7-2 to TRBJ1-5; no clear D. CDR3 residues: CASSLASWSKGNQPQHF. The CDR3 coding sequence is TGTGCCAGCAGCTTAGCGAGTTGGAGTAAAGGCAATCAGCCCCAGCATTTT.